The 14 T cell receptor beta chains presented below share a single source sample, sequenced in a study of blood T cell repertoires in COVID-19. Assay used: immunoSEQ multiplex PCR; TCRdb lists only in-frame clones, some missing. The table shows fewer than 90,000 clones, with approximately 71% occurring only once. The sample was peripheral blood. The receptors shown here come from a woman aged 50 to 65 with acute or convalescent COVID-19.

The chain combines TRBV19 with TRBJ1-2; TRBD1 agrees at 7 bases. Germline lookup yields CDR1 LNHDA and CDR2 SQIVND (reference sequence). This CDR3 has 12 residues. V was pared by 10 bases and J by 5 bases, with 7 bases of the junction left unmatched. This chain's CDR3 is CATGQAKYGYTF. The CDR3 DNA reads as TGTGCCACCGGACAGGCCAAGTATGGCTACACCTTC. Together with reference TRBV19 and TRBJ1-2, the CDR3 gives the full variable domain: DGGITQSPKYLFRKEGQNVTLSCEQNLNHDAMYWYRQDPGQGLRLIYYSQIVNDFQKGDIAEGYSVSREKKESFPLTVTSAQKNPTAFYLCATGQAKYGYTFGSGTRLTVV.

The chain joins TRBV27 to TRBJ1-2; 10 bases are shared with TRBD1. The V segment lost 9 bases and the J segment 3 bases; nucleotides outside the gene matches: 7. CDR1 is MNHEY, CDR2 SMNVEV, per germline (reference sequence). This CDR3 region has 14 residues. DNA for the CDR3: TGTGCCAGTTCCTTCGGACAGGGGGACTATGGCTACACCTTC. It translates to CASSFGQGDYGYTF.

The CDR3 nucleotides are TGTGCCAGCAGCCAGAACACCGGGGAGCTGTTTTTT. Protein: CASSQNTGELFF. The V gene is TRBV11-1, the J gene TRBJ2-2; no clear D. With 5 bases removed from V and 1 base from J, the gap between germline ends came to 2 bases. Germline V gives CDR1 SGHAT, CDR2 FQDESV (reference sequence). The CDR3 runs 12 residues.

V is TRBV28 and J is TRBJ2-7; 7 positions agree with TRBD1. V trimming: 5 bases; J trimming: 0 bases; junction bases outside the gene matches: 7. Per germline, CDR1 MDHEN and CDR2 SYDVKM. The CDR3 sequence is 15 residues long. The CDR3: CASSPGTESSYEQYF. The CDR3 DNA reads as TGTGCCAGCAGTCCCGGGACAGAGAGCTCCTACGAGCAGTACTTC.

V is TRBV6-5 and J is TRBJ1-2; TRBD1 matches at 7 bases. CDR1 MNHEY and CDR2 SVGAGI come from the germline V gene. The V and J ends lost 6 bases and 2 bases, in that order; junction bases with no gene match: 9. This CDR3 spans 15 amino acids. The CDR3 DNA is TGTGCCAGCAGCTATACGGGACAGTCGAACTATGGCTACACCTTC. This codes for CASSYTGQSNYGYTF.

This chain joins TRBV15 and TRBJ2-1; TRBD2 might be the D (6 bases). Between the trimmed V and J ends, which lost 0 bases and 5 bases, there was a span of 11 bases. The CDR3 length is 15 residues. Germline values: CDR1 LNHNV, CDR2 YYDKDF (reference sequence). CDR3 coding DNA: TGTGCCACCAGCAGAGATGGGCGGGGAGACAATGAGCAGTTCTTC. Translated, it gives CATSRDGRGDNEQFF.

The sample holds a few counts of this clone. This CDR3 reads CASSSDRGRGGELFF. CDR3 DNA: TGTGCCAGCAGCAGCGACAGGGGGCGCGGCGGGGAGCTGTTTTTT. The chain is built from TRBV6-5 and TRBJ2-2; 10 bases fit TRBD1. CDR3 size: 15 residues. The V segment lost 6 bases and the J segment 7 bases; nucleotides outside the gene matches: 8. CDR1 and CDR2 from the germline V gene are MNHEY and SVGAGI.

V is TRBV5-1 and J is TRBJ2-2, with D tentatively TRBD1 (5 bases). Germline V gene lookup returns CDR1 SGHRS and CDR2 YFSETQ. V dropped 5 bases and J dropped 2 bases, with 10 bases sitting between them. This CDR3 is built from 14 residues. CDR3 nucleotides: TGCGCCAGCAGAGAGCAGGGAAACACCGGGGAGCTGTTTTTT. Amino acid sequence: CASREQGNTGELFF.

The rearrangement links TRBV4-1 to TRBJ2-5, with a possible D match to TRBD2 (6 bases). The V gene's germline CDR1 is MGHRA and CDR2 YSYEKL. The CDR3 runs 16 residues. V was cut by 0 bases and J by 5 bases, with 16 bases left in between. Here the CDR3 DNA reads TGCGCCAGCAGCCAAGACCCGACAGCGGGCGCGGAGACCCAGTACTTC. This encodes CASSQDPTAGAETQYF.

In its sample, this clone was seen a few times. The rearrangement uses TRBV7-8 and TRBJ1-6; D not certain. V was pared by 0 bases and J by 7 bases, with 10 bases between. The CDR3 contains 15 residues. Per the germline V gene, CDR1 is SGHVS and CDR2 is FQNEAQ. CDR3 sequence (DNA): TGTGCCAGCAGCTTAGCGCTTCGCGGGAATTCACCCCTCCACTTT. This encodes CASSLALRGNSPLHF.

The chain is built from TRBV10-3 and TRBJ2-7; TRBD1 aligns across 8 bases. V was clipped by 9 bases and J by 3 bases; unmatched bases: 10. Per germline, CDR1 ENHRY and CDR2 SYGVKD. The CDR3 covers 14 residues. The CDR3 loop reads CAIGSGTGYYEQYF. In nucleotides, the CDR3 is TGTGCCATTGGGTCCGGGACAGGCTACTACGAGCAGTACTTC.

The chain is built from TRBV7-7 and TRBJ2-1, with 13 bases identical to TRBD2. The length of the CDR3 is 15 residues. The V segment lost 5 bases and the J segment 7 bases; nucleotides outside the gene matches: 5. Germline V lookup: CDR1 SSHAT, CDR2 FNYEAQ (reference sequence). In DNA, the CDR3 is TGTGCCAGCAGCCCACTAGCGGGGGGGCCAAATGAGCAGTTCTTC. It encodes CASSPLAGGPNEQFF. Full variable domain (remainder filled in from reference TRBV7-7 and TRBJ2-1): GAGVSQSPRYKVTKRGQDVTLRCDPISSHATLYWYQQALGQGPEFLTYFNYEAQPDKSGLPSDRFSAERPEGSISTLTIQRTEQRDSAMYRCASSPLAGGPNEQFFGPGTRLTVL.

The chain couples TRBV28 to TRBJ2-7; D remains unclear. Germline V gene data show CDR1 as MDHEN and CDR2 as SYDVKM. Between the trimmed V and J ends, which lost 5 bases and 2 bases, there was a span of 13 bases. The CDR3 has 14 residues. Written as DNA, the CDR3 is TGTGCCAGCAGTCCTAGTTTAGTTGCCTACGAGCAGTACTTC. It encodes CASSPSLVAYEQYF.

V is TRBV20-1 and J is TRBJ1-2; TRBD1 agrees at 12 bases. This CDR3 has 14 residues. The germline V gene has CDR1 DFQATT and CDR2 SNEGSKA (reference sequence). Trimming removed 3 bases from V and 5 bases from J; junction bases left unmatched: 4. CDR3 sequence: CSASPGQGAYGYTF. DNA of the CDR3: TGCAGTGCTAGTCCGGGACAGGGGGCTTATGGCTACACCTTC.